This T cell receptor (beta chain) appears in the sequencing data of a study of T cell responses to AZD1222 COVID-19 vaccine. For the study at large: Doses given second, at about 4 or about 12 weeks, were pooled.

This table comes from immunoSEQ multiplex PCR, and its TCRdb copy is limited to in-frame clones, with some not included. The table includes around 89,000 clones, 85% to 90% detected once. This clone appeared a few times. The antigen is unknown. Study findings and constraints: Repertoire sampling occurred only after the peak T cell response. A mostly white British donor set with more females was recruited, and clonal diversity was possibly underestimated. Unmutated variant regions reportedly attract nearly half of all spike-specific TCRs.

Germline loops: CDR1 LGHDT, CDR2 YNNKEL (reference sequence). The CDR3 runs 15 residues. With 4 bases clipped from V and 5 bases from J, the junction kept 7 bases outside the gene matches. The clonotype originates from an adult in good health. The V call is TRBV3-1 (or the pseudogene TRBV3-2), the J call TRBJ1-1; 10 bases fit TRBD1. The material was peripheral blood, obtained on day 0 of AZD1222 vaccination. The chain's CDR3 is CASSLSGQGGTEAFF. CDR3 DNA: TGTGCCAGCAGCCTGAGTGGACAGGGGGGGACTGAAGCTTTCTTT.